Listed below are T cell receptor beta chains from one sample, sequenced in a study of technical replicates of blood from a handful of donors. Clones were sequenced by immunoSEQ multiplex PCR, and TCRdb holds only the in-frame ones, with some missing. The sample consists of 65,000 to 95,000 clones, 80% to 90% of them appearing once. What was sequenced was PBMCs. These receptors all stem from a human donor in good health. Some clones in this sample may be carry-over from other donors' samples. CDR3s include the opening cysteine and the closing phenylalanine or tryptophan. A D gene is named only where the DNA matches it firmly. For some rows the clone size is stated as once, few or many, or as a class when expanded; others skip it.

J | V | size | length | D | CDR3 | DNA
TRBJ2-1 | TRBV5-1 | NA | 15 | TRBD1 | CASSPGQGFDNEQFF | TGCGCCAGCAGCCCGGGACAGGGGTTCGATAATGAGCAGTTCTTC
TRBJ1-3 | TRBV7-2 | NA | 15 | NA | CASSLGGFSGNTIYF | TGTGCCAGCAGCTTAGGAGGATTCTCTGGAAACACCATATATTTT
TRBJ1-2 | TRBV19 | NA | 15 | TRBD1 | CASSHWTGGVYGYTF | TGTGCCAGTAGTCACTGGACAGGGGGCGTCTATGGCTACACCTTC
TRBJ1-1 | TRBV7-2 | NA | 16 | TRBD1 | CASRDRDRGTHTEAFF | TGTGCCAGCAGGGACCGGGACAGGGGGACGCACACTGAAGCTTTCTTT
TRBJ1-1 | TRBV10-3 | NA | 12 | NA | CAIMTGNTEAFF | TGTGCCATCATGACAGGTAACACTGAAGCTTTCTTT
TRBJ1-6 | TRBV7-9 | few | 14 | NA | CASSLQVGGSPLHF | TGTGCCAGCAGCTTACAGGTCGGTGGTTCACCCCTCCACTTT
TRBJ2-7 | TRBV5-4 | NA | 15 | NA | CASSHGQLLENEQYF | TGTGCCAGCAGCCATGGACAACTCCTGGAGAACGAGCAGTACTTC
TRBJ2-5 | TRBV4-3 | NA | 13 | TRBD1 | CASSQTTGVVQYF | TGCGCCAGCAGCCAGACTACAGGGGTCGTGCAGTACTTC
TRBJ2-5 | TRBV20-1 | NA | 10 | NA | CSARAETQYF | TGCAGTGCTAGGGCAGAGACCCAGTACTTC
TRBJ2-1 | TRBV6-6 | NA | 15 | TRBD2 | CASSYYGGSYNEQFF | TGTGCCAGCAGTTACTATGGCGGGAGCTACAATGAGCAGTTCTTC